These 32 T cell receptor beta chains came from one sample sequenced in a study of control samples from healthy donors and cancer patients (TCRdb year 2020). Library method: the immunoSEQ multiplex PCR assay. TCRdb mirrors the immuneACCESS table, restricted to in-frame sequences. Some clones are absent from its copies; in checked studies, under half trace to an unresolved V gene, and the reason for the others is unknown. The table for this sample lists around 96,000 clones; over 85% of them were counted only once. Jointly, the top ten make up 8% of the sample. Input material: blood. The origin of the receptors is a man between 18 and 35 years old in good health.

The chain joins TRBV5-1 to TRBJ2-7, with 9 bases matching TRBD1. The CDR3 totals 20 residues. Germline V gene data show CDR1 as SGHRS and CDR2 as YFSETQ. V lost 2 bases, J lost 2 bases, and 20 bases stayed unmatched. CDR3 DNA: TGCGCCAGCAGCTTAACCACCGGGACAGGGTTCCAGTTACGGACCTACGAGCAGTACTTC. Amino acid sequence: CASSLTTGTGFQLRTYEQYF. The full variable domain, its missing parts supplied by reference TRBV5-1 and TRBJ2-7, is KAGVTQTPRYLIKTRGQQVTLSCSPISGHRSVSWYQQTPGQGLQFLFEYFSETQRNKGNFPGRFSGRQFSNSRSEMNVSTLELGDSALYLCASSLTTGTGFQLRTYEQYFGPGTRLTVT.

The CDR3 nucleotides read TGTGCCAGCAGCCCGAACGGGACTAGCGACACAGATACGCAGTATTTT. Residues: CASSPNGTSDTDTQYF. J is TRBJ2-3 and V is TRBV5-4, with TRBD2 matching 10 bases. CDR1 SGHNT and CDR2 YYREEE come from the germline V gene (reference sequence). CDR3 size: 16 residues. Trimming removed 4 bases from V and 2 bases from J; junction bases left unmatched: 7.

The chain couples TRBV2 to TRBJ2-7; TRBD2 is a possible D gene (7 bases). The germline V gene encodes CDR1 SNHLY and CDR2 FYNNEI. Trimming stripped 5 bases from V and 0 bases from J, with 20 bases between. The CDR3 length is 17 residues. The CDR3 DNA reads TGTGCCAGCAGTACCCTCCGGGGCGGGGGCCACTCCTACGAGCAGTACTTC. Translation gives CASSTLRGGGHSYEQYF.

The gene calls are TRBV5-6 and TRBJ1-1; no clear D. V lost 2 bases and J lost 1, with 6 bases in between. The germline V gene has CDR1 SGHDT and CDR2 YYEEEE. This CDR3 comprises 13 residues. The CDR3 sequence is CASSFGWNTEAFF. As DNA, the CDR3 is TGTGCCAGCAGCTTCGGGTGGAACACTGAAGCTTTCTTT.

The chain joins TRBV29-1 to TRBJ2-7, with D maybe TRBD2 (5 bases). With 2 bases removed from V and 7 bases from J, the gap between germline ends came to 12 bases. CDR1 SQVTM and CDR2 ANQGSEA come from the germline V gene. The CDR3 contains 12 residues. CDR3 coding DNA: TGCAGCGTTGAAATCCGACGCGGGGAGCAGTACTTC. Translated, it gives CSVEIRRGEQYF.

The chain recombines TRBV29-1 with TRBJ1-2; D ambiguous. The V gene lost 0 bases and the J gene lost 4 bases, with 6 bases spanning the gap. The germline V gene has CDR1 SQVTM and CDR2 ANQGSEA. The CDR3 sequence is 12 residues long. In DNA, the CDR3 is TGCAGCGTTGAAGAAGCGGGCTATGGCTACACCTTC. Translated, it gives CSVEEAGYGYTF.

The chain couples TRBV5-1 to TRBJ1-4; 10 bases line up with TRBD1. Germline loops: CDR1 SGHRS, CDR2 YFSETQ. The CDR3 is 15 residues long. Trimming at V came to 0 bases and at J to 7 bases, leaving 3 bases not matched to a gene. CDR3 sequence reads: CASSLGGTGVEKLFF. The CDR3 nucleotides are TGCGCCAGCAGCTTGGGAGGGACAGGGGTTGAAAAACTGTTTTTT. Full variable domain (outside the CDR3, taken from reference TRBV5-1 and TRBJ1-4): KAGVTQTPRYLIKTRGQQVTLSCSPISGHRSVSWYQQTPGQGLQFLFEYFSETQRNKGNFPGRFSGRQFSNSRSEMNVSTLELGDSALYLCASSLGGTGVEKLFFGSGTQLSVL.

The rearrangement links TRBV27 to TRBJ2-7; weak D call: TRBD2 (6 bases). This CDR3 spans 15 amino acids. The germline V gene encodes CDR1 MNHEY and CDR2 SMNVEV (reference sequence). V was clipped by 6 bases and J by 2 bases, with 17 bases between them. The chain's CDR3 is CASRVGGGLTYEQYF. CDR3 in DNA: TGTGCCAGCAGGGTTGGGGGAGGCCTTACCTACGAGCAGTACTTC.

In this sample, this clone turned up once. The chain couples TRBV9 to TRBJ1-1; D is unclear. Deletions cut 0 bases from V and 0 bases from J, with 9 bases between. The CDR3 runs to 15 residues. The germline CDR1 and CDR2 sequences are SGDLS and YYNGEE. As DNA, the CDR3 is TGTGCCAGCAGCGTAGAGGCAGGATTGAACACTGAAGCTTTCTTT. Translating gives CASSVEAGLNTEAFF. Combining the CDR3 with reference TRBV9 and TRBJ1-1 gives the whole variable domain DSGVTQTPKHLITATGQRVTLRCSPRSGDLSVYWYQQSLDQGLQFLIQYYNGEERAKGNILERFSAQQFPDLHSELNLSSLELGDSALYFCASSVEAGLNTEAFFGQGTRLTVV.

This clone showed up just once. This chain uses TRBV7-2 with TRBJ1-6; perhaps TRBD1 as D (6 bases). Deletions cut 7 bases from V and 9 bases from J, with 19 bases between. This CDR3 has 15 amino acids. Germline lookup yields CDR1 SGHTA and CDR2 FQGNSA. The CDR3 protein is CASTSNRVRGSPLHF. CDR3 nucleotide sequence: TGTGCCAGCACCTCAAACAGGGTCCGGGGTTCACCCCTCCACTTT.

J is TRBJ2-7 and V is TRBV6-5, with 7 bases identical to TRBD1. CDR3 length: 14 residues. V gave up 4 bases and J gave up 10 bases; unmatched junction bases: 13. Germline V CDR1 and CDR2: MNHEY, SVGAGI. The CDR3 DNA reads as TGTGCCAGCAGTTTTACCTCGACAGGGTCGACACAGTACTTC. Translated: CASSFTSTGSTQYF.

V is TRBV27 and J is TRBJ2-3; 9 nucleotides line up with TRBD2. After removal of 7 bases from V and 3 bases from J, the junction contained 5 bases not matched to a gene. This CDR3 has 14 amino acids. Looked up from germline, CDR1 is MNHEY and CDR2 is SMNVEV (reference sequence). Written as DNA, the CDR3 is TGTGCCAGCAAGACCCTAGCGGGAACAGATACGCAGTATTTT. It encodes CASKTLAGTDTQYF.

The rearrangement uses TRBV19 and TRBJ1-1, with 7 bases identical to TRBD1. J was trimmed by 1 base and V by 7 bases; bases with no gene match: 6. The length of the CDR3 is 14 residues. From germline, CDR1 is LNHDA and CDR2 SQIVND (reference sequence). The CDR3 sequence is CASTRDSANTEAFF. CDR3 sequence (DNA): TGTGCCAGTACCCGGGACAGTGCGAACACTGAAGCTTTCTTT. The full variable domain, its missing parts supplied by reference TRBV19 and TRBJ1-1, is DGGITQSPKYLFRKEGQNVTLSCEQNLNHDAMYWYRQDPGQGLRLIYYSQIVNDFQKGDIAEGYSVSREKKESFPLTVTSAQKNPTAFYLCASTRDSANTEAFFGQGTRLTVV.

The chain links TRBV25-1 to TRBJ2-7; no firm D call. Between the trimmed V and J ends, which lost 3 bases and 12 bases, there was a span of 15 bases. Germline-derived CDR1 and CDR2 are MGHDK and SYGVNS. The CDR3 totals 12 residues. The CDR3 sequence: CASSDPWIRWYF. The DNA for the CDR3 is TGTGCCAGCAGTGATCCCTGGATTCGGTGGTACTTC.

The chain employs TRBV19 and TRBJ2-5; D may be TRBD1 (5 bases). The CDR3 length is 15 residues. Trimming took 6 bases from V and 7 from J, leaving 21 bases between them. CDR1 and CDR2 from the germline V gene are LNHDA and SQIVND (reference sequence). In DNA form, the CDR3 reads TGTGCCAGTAGCATTCGGCAGGGCCCTGAAGCGACCCAGTACTTC. This encodes CASSIRQGPEATQYF.

The gene calls are TRBV13 and TRBJ1-1; D unresolved. Germline assignment: CDR1 PRHDT and CDR2 FYEKMQ (reference sequence). The CDR3 has 15 residues. V lost 0 bases to trimming and J lost 2 bases, with 10 bases between them. CDR3 in amino acids: CASSLGGSSNTEAFF. The CDR3 nucleotides are TGTGCCAGCAGCTTAGGGGGCTCTTCTAACACTGAAGCTTTCTTT.

This chain joins TRBV28 and TRBJ1-2, with D possibly TRBD1 on 5 matching bases. Germline V CDR1 and CDR2: MDHEN, SYDVKM. The CDR3 runs to 14 residues. Trimming pared 7 bases from V and 8 bases from J, leaving 20 bases between. The CDR3 region has the DNA TGTGCCAGCATTCACCCTCCCCAGGGTTTGGGCTACACCTTC. It encodes CASIHPPQGLGYTF.

The gene calls are TRBV6-1 and TRBJ1-2; the D is unclear. The germline V and J ends were trimmed by 1 base and 0 bases, with 9 bases remaining between them. Germline CDR1 reads MNHNS; CDR2 reads SASEGT. This CDR3 contains 15 residues. For the CDR3, the DNA is TGTGCCAGCAGTGAAGATACAGATCCTAACTATGGCTACACCTTC. It specifies CASSEDTDPNYGYTF.

This chain connects TRBV12-3 or TRBV12-4 to TRBJ1-4; D remains unclear. V was shortened by 4 bases and J by 12 bases, with 12 bases between the two germline ends. This CDR3 contains 12 residues. The DNA for the CDR3 is TGTGCCAGCAGTTCGGAAAGCCCCGAACTGTTTTTT. It is translated as CASSSESPELFF.

About this clone itself: Other DNA sequences from this sample encode an identical CDR3 as well. This chain links TRBV19 with TRBJ2-1; D remains ambiguous. Germline V gives CDR1 LNHDA, CDR2 SQIVND (reference sequence). V was cut by 3 bases and J by 0 bases, with 3 bases left in between. The CDR3 is 13 residues long. In DNA form, the CDR3 reads TGTGCCAGTAGTATTGACTCCTACAATGAGCAGTTCTTC. This translates into CASSIDSYNEQFF.

This sequence joins TRBV30 and TRBJ1-6; D is uncertain. The germline CDR1 and CDR2 sequences are GTSNPN and SVGIG (reference sequence). The CDR3 has 13 amino acids. Trimming took 8 bases from V and 5 from J, leaving 13 bases between them. The CDR3 region has the DNA TGTGCCGGCGTATGGGGAAATAATTCACCCCTCCACTTT. The encoded protein is CAGVWGNNSPLHF.

The V gene is TRBV6-1, the J gene TRBJ2-1; TRBD1 matches 8 bases. CDR1 is MNHNS and CDR2 is SASEGT in the germline V gene. V gave up 6 bases and J gave up 15 bases; unmatched junction bases: 13. The CDR3 spans 13 residues. CDR3 bases: TGTGCCAGCAGAGGTGGACAGGGATCAGATCCGTTCTTC. Encoded protein: CASRGGQGSDPFF.

The sample holds one count of this clone. The chain couples TRBV19 to TRBJ1-5; D is uncertain. Deletions cut 5 bases from V and 2 bases from J, with 10 bases between. Germline-derived CDR1 and CDR2 are LNHDA and SQIVND (reference sequence). This CDR3 has 14 amino acids. The CDR3 region has the DNA TGTGCCAGTAGTTCCCAAAGGGGCAATCAGCCCCAGCATTTT. It yields the protein CASSSQRGNQPQHF.

The gene calls are TRBV25-1 and TRBJ1-6; the D gene is possibly TRBD1 (5 bases). In germline, CDR1 is MGHDK, CDR2 SYGVNS. The CDR3 loop spans 15 amino acids. Trimming removed 3 bases at V and 7 bases at J, with 13 bases between. CDR3 sequence (DNA): TGTGCCAGCAGTGAGGTACAGGAATACAATTCACCCCTCCACTTT. Translating it yields CASSEVQEYNSPLHF.

The gene calls are TRBV19 and TRBJ1-5; the match to TRBD1 covers 8 bases. V was pared by 5 bases and J by 4 bases, with 4 bases of the junction left unmatched. This CDR3 region has 14 residues. CDR1 is LNHDA and CDR2 is SQIVND in the germline V gene (reference sequence). Here the CDR3 reads CASSSQGANQPQHF. CDR3 DNA sequence: TGTGCCAGTAGTTCTCAGGGGGCAAATCAGCCCCAGCATTTT.

The chain employs TRBV6-5 and TRBJ1-5; 8 bases are a match to TRBD1. Germline loops: CDR1 MNHEY, CDR2 SVGAGI. The junction had 9 bases not matched to a gene; V was cut back by 7 bases and J by 4 bases. The CDR3 totals 15 residues. This chain's CDR3 is CASTPGQGYNQPQHF. In nucleotides, the CDR3 is TGTGCCAGCACCCCCGGACAGGGTTATAATCAGCCCCAGCATTTT.

This clone appeared a few times. The chain joins TRBV19 to TRBJ1-2; 10 nucleotides match TRBD1. The CDR3 contains 13 residues. CDR1 LNHDA and CDR2 SQIVND come from the germline V gene (reference sequence). V dropped 7 bases and J dropped 6; count of bases not matched to a gene: 5. The CDR3 is CASMKTGGDGYTF. The CDR3 DNA reads TGTGCCAGTATGAAGACAGGGGGCGATGGCTACACCTTC.

CDR3 amino acids: CAWSPLNDWTGRNTEAFF. The CDR3 DNA sequence: TGTGCCTGGAGTCCACTCAACGACTGGACAGGTCGGAACACTGAAGCTTTCTTT. The gene calls are TRBV30 and TRBJ1-1, with 7 bases fitting TRBD1. The CDR3 is 18 amino acids. The junction had 16 bases not matched to a gene; V was cut back by 2 bases and J by 1 base. The V gene's germline CDR1 is GTSNPN and CDR2 SVGIG (reference sequence). The variable domain in full, completed from reference TRBV30 and TRBJ1-1, reads SQTIHQWPATLVQPVGSPLSLECTVEGTSNPNLYWYRQAAGRGLQLLFYSVGIGQISSEVPQNLSASRPQDRQFILSSKKLLLSDSGFYLCAWSPLNDWTGRNTEAFFGQGTRLTVV.

The chain couples TRBV13 to TRBJ1-3, with D hard to call. The CDR3 loop spans 18 amino acids. The V end lost 5 bases, the J end lost 2 bases, and 22 bases lay between the germline ends. Looked up from germline, CDR1 is PRHDT and CDR2 is FYEKMQ (reference sequence). The CDR3 sequence is CASSRQSWPGRAGNTIYF. CDR3 DNA: TGTGCCAGCAGCCGACAATCGTGGCCGGGGAGGGCTGGAAACACCATATATTTT.

V is TRBV5-1 and J is TRBJ2-2, with 10 bases fitting TRBD1. The germline V gene encodes CDR1 SGHRS and CDR2 YFSETQ. The CDR3 extends over 15 amino acids. J gave up 5 bases and V 3 bases, and 4 bases lay outside the gene matches. CDR3: CASSSRTGGTGELFF. The CDR3 DNA reads as TGCGCCAGCAGCTCCCGGACAGGGGGAACCGGGGAGCTGTTTTTT.

This chain links TRBV9 with TRBJ2-7; tentatively, D is TRBD1 (5 bases). This CDR3 has 15 residues. Germline CDR1 and CDR2: SGDLS and YYNGEE. The ends were cut back, 0 bases at V and 4 bases at J, with 14 bases in the middle. CDR3 loop: CASSVGQQVFYEQYF. In nucleotides, the CDR3 is TGTGCCAGCAGCGTAGGTCAACAGGTTTTTTACGAGCAGTACTTC.

The chain employs TRBV4-3 and TRBJ1-2, with 11 bases lining up with TRBD1. The CDR3 runs 14 residues. V lost 3 bases and J lost 11; bases outside the gene matches: 8. From germline, CDR1 is LGHNA and CDR2 YSLEER. The CDR3 region is CASSHEPGQGGYTF. The CDR3, as DNA: TGCGCCAGCAGCCACGAACCGGGACAGGGGGGGTACACCTTC.